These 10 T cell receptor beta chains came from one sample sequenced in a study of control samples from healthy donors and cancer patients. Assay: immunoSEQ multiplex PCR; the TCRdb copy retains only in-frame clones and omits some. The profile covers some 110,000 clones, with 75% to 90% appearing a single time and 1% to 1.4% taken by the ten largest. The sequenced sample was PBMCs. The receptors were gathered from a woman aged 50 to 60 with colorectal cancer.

In DNA form, the CDR3 reads TGTGCCATCGGGAGGGACGGACGCACAGATACGCAGTATTTT. Translation: CAIGRDGRTDTQYF. This sequence joins TRBV10-3 and TRBJ2-3; 7 bases fit TRBD2. Germline V lookup: CDR1 ENHRY, CDR2 SYGVKD. This CDR3 contains 14 residues. Trimming at V came to 8 bases and at J to 1 base, leaving 6 bases not matched to a gene.

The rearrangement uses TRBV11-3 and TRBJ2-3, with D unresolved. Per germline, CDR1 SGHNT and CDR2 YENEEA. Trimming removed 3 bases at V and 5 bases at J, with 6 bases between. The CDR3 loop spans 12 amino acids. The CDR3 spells CASSFFGDTQYF. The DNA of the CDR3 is TGTGCCAGCAGCTTTTTTGGAGATACGCAGTATTTT.

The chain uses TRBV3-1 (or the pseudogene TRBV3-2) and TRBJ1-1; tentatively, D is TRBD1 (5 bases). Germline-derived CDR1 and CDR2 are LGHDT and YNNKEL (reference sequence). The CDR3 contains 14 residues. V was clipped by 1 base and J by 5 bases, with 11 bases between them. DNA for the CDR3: TGTGCCAGCAGCCAAGTTGGTTGGGGGACTGAAGCTTTCTTT. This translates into CASSQVGWGTEAFF.

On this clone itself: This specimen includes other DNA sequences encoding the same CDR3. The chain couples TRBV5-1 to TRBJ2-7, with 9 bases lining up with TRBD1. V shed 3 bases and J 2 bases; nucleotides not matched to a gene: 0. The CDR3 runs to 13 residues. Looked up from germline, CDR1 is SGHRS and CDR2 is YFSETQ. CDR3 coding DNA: TGCGCCAGCAGCTGGGACAGGGCCTACGAGCAGTACTTC. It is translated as CASSWDRAYEQYF. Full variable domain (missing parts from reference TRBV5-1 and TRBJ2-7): KAGVTQTPRYLIKTRGQQVTLSCSPISGHRSVSWYQQTPGQGLQFLFEYFSETQRNKGNFPGRFSGRQFSNSRSEMNVSTLELGDSALYLCASSWDRAYEQYFGPGTRLTVT.

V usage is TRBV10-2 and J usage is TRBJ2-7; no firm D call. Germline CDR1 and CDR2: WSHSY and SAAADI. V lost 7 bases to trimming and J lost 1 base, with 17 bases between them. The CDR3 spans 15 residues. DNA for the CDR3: TGCGCCAGCAAAGACACTGCTATTCGGTCCTACGAGCAGTACTTC. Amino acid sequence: CASKDTAIRSYEQYF.

The CDR3 reads CASRGQGGNTF. DNA of the CDR3: TGTGCCAGCAGGGGACAGGGGGGTAACACCTTC. The V and J genes are TRBV7-8 and TRBJ1-2; TRBD1 agrees at 11 bases. This CDR3 has 11 amino acids. The J segment lost 12 bases and the V segment lost 6 bases, leaving 3 bases of the junction unmatched. Germline V lookup: CDR1 SGHVS, CDR2 FQNEAQ.

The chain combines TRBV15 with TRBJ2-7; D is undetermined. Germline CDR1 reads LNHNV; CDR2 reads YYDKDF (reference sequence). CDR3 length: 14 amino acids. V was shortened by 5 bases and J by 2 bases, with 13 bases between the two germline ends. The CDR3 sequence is CATSGVRGPYEQYF. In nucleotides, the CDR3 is TGTGCCACCAGCGGGGTTCGTGGCCCCTACGAGCAGTACTTC.

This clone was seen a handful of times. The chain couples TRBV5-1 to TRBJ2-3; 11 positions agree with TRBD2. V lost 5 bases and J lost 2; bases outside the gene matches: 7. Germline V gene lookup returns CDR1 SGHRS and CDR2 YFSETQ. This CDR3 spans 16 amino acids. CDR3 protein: CASSPRTSGYTDTQYF. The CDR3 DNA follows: TGCGCCAGCAGTCCGCGGACTAGCGGGTACACAGATACGCAGTATTTT.

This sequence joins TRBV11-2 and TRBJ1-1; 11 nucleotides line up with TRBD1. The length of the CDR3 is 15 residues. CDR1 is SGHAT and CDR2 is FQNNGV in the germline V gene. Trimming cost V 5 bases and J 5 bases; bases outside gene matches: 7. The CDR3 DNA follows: TGTGCCAGCAGCAGGGACAGGGGGGCGCGAACTGAAGCTTTCTTT. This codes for CASSRDRGARTEAFF.

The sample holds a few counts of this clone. The CDR3 reads CASSYSGQLYNSPLHF. The DNA of the CDR3 is TGTGCCAGCAGTTACTCGGGACAGCTGTATAATTCACCCCTCCACTTT. The V gene is TRBV6-6, the J gene TRBJ1-6, with 7 bases identical to TRBD1. Losses at the gene ends were 0 bases for V and 4 bases for J; bases not matched to a gene: 3. Germline CDR1 MNHNY, CDR2 SVGAGI (reference sequence). This CDR3 spans 16 amino acids.